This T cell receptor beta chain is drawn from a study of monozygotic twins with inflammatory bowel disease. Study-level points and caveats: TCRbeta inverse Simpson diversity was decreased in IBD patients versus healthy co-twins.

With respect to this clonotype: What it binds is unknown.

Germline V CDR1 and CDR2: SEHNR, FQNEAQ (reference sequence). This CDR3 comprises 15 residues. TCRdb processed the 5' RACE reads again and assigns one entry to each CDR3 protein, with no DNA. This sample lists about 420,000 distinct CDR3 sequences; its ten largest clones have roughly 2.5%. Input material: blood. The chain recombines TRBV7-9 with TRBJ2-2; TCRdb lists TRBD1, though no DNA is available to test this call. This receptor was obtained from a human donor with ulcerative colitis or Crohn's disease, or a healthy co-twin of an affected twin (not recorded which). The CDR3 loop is CASSSWGQGTGELFF. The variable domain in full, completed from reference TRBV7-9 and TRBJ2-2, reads DTGVSQNPRHKITKRGQNVTFRCDPISEHNRLYWYRQTLGQGPEFLTYFQNEAQLEKSRLLSDRFSAERPKGSFSTLEIQRTEQGDSAMYLCASSSWGQGTGELFFGEGSRLTVL.